The source of this T cell receptor (beta chain) is a study of cytomegalovirus exposure and HLA in healthy donors. Study-level findings and limits: One later analysis, an examination of the 120 validation repertoires, found that first-cohort TCR clusters tended to co-occur in them. Overall, about 160 TCR beta chains were annotated as cytomegalovirus-associated.

Remarks on this clone: Its target is not known.

TCRdb's table, derived via immunoSEQ multiplex PCR, lists solely in-frame clones and lacks some. The data show roughly 120,000 clones, about 87% seen once. CDR1 LNHDA and CDR2 SQIVND come from the germline V gene (reference sequence). The CDR3 is 23 residues long. V was clipped by 4 bases and J by 1 base; unmatched bases: 24. The TCR was taken from a man between 18 and 29 years old in good health and CMV-seronegative. The chain combines TRBV19 with TRBJ2-2, with 10 bases fitting TRBD2. Sequenced sample: PBMCs. The CDR3 is CASSTRPMNELAGYRENTGELFF. The CDR3 DNA sequence: TGTGCCAGTAGTACAAGGCCGATGAACGAACTAGCGGGATACAGAGAGAACACCGGGGAGCTGTTTTTT.